These 9 T cell receptor beta chains came from one sample sequenced in a study of response to subunit inactivated influenza vaccine. TCRdb reprocessed the RT-PCR reads with MiXCR, giving one entry per CDR3 protein. The sample has some 500,000 distinct CDR3 sequences; roughly 25% are singletons. This material consisted of CD4+ T cells sorted from PBMCs, taken around 5 days after vaccination. The source of these receptors is a man aged 45-65 years who received an inactivated influenza vaccine.

J is TRBJ2-1 and V is TRBV12-3 or TRBV12-4; the D gene is possibly TRBD1 (6 bases). This CDR3 has 14 amino acids. Trimming removed 7 bases at V and 5 bases at J, with 15 bases between. The chain's CDR3 is CASNQGQTHNEQFF. Here the CDR3 DNA reads TGTGCCAGCAACCAAGGACAGACCCACAATGAGCAGTTCTTC.

The chain recombines TRBV28 with TRBJ2-7; 13 bases match TRBD2. This CDR3 is 17 amino acids long. V was clipped by 3 bases and J by 2 bases; unmatched bases: 7. The germline gives CDR1 MDHEN, CDR2 SYDVKM. The CDR3 sequence is CASSFPLAGGIPYEQYF. Written as DNA, the CDR3 is TGTGCCAGCAGTTTTCCACTAGCGGGAGGGATCCCCTACGAGCAGTACTTC.

This clonotype came up many times. The chain joins TRBV10-3 to TRBJ2-7; 8 bases line up with TRBD2. V gave up 4 bases and J gave up 6 bases; unmatched junction bases: 11. This CDR3 has 15 residues. The V gene's germline CDR1 is ENHRY and CDR2 SYGVKD. The CDR3 here is CAISGGTSLVREQYF. The DNA for the CDR3 is TGTGCCATCAGTGGGGGGACTAGTCTCGTACGCGAGCAGTACTTC.

There are a few counts of this clonotype. V and J are TRBV25-1 and TRBJ2-3; maybe TRBD2 (6 bases). The germline V and J ends were trimmed by 4 bases and 3 bases, with 14 bases remaining between them. The CDR3 runs to 15 residues. The germline gives CDR1 MGHDK, CDR2 SYGVNS. CDR3 DNA sequence: TGTGCCAGCAGTGTAGGCGTCGCGGGGACAGATACGCAGTATTTT. It specifies CASSVGVAGTDTQYF.

The chain uses TRBV4-2 and TRBJ1-4; TRBD1 is a possible D gene (5 bases). The CDR3 covers 14 residues. The germline V and J ends were trimmed by 4 bases and 6 bases, with 12 bases remaining between them. CDR1 is LGHNA, CDR2 YNFKEQ, per germline. The CDR3 nucleotides read TGTGCCAGCAGCCCGCGGGGGATTGATGAAAAACTGTTTTTT. Encoded protein: CASSPRGIDEKLFF.

The sample holds many counts of this clonotype. The limits of the CDR3 on the DNA are not certain, so only TCRdb's listed CDR3 is given. Here the CDR3 reads CASSSSTGHEQYF. The chain combines TRBV12-3 or TRBV12-4 with TRBJ2-7; the table names TRBD1, a call not compared with the DNA. Ends included, the CDR3 has 13 residues.

This chain connects TRBV6-2 or TRBV6-3 to TRBJ2-7, with TRBD1 matching 11 bases. CDR3 size: 14 residues. The germline V gene has CDR1 MNHEY and CDR2 SVGEGT. The ends lost 7 bases at V and 4 bases at J; junction bases unmatched: 6. CDR3 loop: CASIRDRGLYEQYF. The CDR3 DNA reads as TGTGCCAGCATCCGGGACAGGGGGTTATACGAGCAGTACTTC.

This chain joins TRBV20-1 and TRBJ2-7; TRBD2 aligns across 8 bases. Germline assignment: CDR1 DFQATT and CDR2 SNEGSKA (reference sequence). The V segment lost 2 bases and the J segment 0 bases; nucleotides outside the gene matches: 6. The length of the CDR3 is 15 residues. CDR3 DNA sequence: TGCAGTGCTAGACCCTTTAGCGGGGCCTCCTACGAGCAGTACTTC. Translation: CSARPFSGASYEQYF.

The chain is built from TRBV12-3 or TRBV12-4 and TRBJ1-6; D may be TRBD1 (5 bases). CDR3 length: 15 amino acids. The V gene lost 3 bases and the J gene lost 10 bases, with 16 bases spanning the gap. The CDR3 nucleotides are TGTGCCAGCAGTTTTTTAGGCGGGGGACGGTCACCCCTCCACTTT. Protein product: CASSFLGGGRSPLHF.